The clone carrying this TCR beta chain was recorded many times. This sample stems from a study of T cells in Graves' hyperthyroidism and ophthalmopathy. CDR1 is SGHAT and CDR2 is FQNNGV in the germline V gene. V was pared by 5 bases and J by 7 bases, with 24 bases between. There are 16 residues in the CDR3. Amplification targeted TCR beta CDR3 regions from RNA transcripts. A set of HTBI primers served as the primers for a first-round RT-PCR of the TCR CDR3. TCRdb itself ran the multiplex PCR reads through MiXCR, one entry per CDR3 protein. The table has under 250,000 distinct CDR3 sequences, about a sixth seen once; the top ten hold around 52%.

The sequencing input was blood. The chain uses TRBV11-2 and TRBJ2-7; maybe TRBD2 (6 bases). This clonotype was sampled from a woman aged 50 to 65 with Graves' hyperthyroidism. The DNA for the CDR3 is TGTGCCAGCAGCGCTACACTGGGACTCCGTTATTCTGAGCAGTACTTC. Its translation is CASSATLGLRYSEQYF.